What follows are 8 T cell receptor beta chains derived from one specimen sequenced in a study of shared clonotypes between healthy human individuals. Using immunoSEQ multiplex PCR, the repertoire was profiled, and TCRdb retains in-frame clones only, with some absent. The repertoire holds fewer than 400,000 clones, with approximately 79% as singletons. Sequencing was carried out using memory CD4+ T cells sorted from blood. Subset indicated: CD45RA-negative fraction. These receptors were taken from a man younger than 45 in good health.

The chain uses TRBV7-9 and TRBJ1-1; D ambiguous. This CDR3 has 13 amino acids. Germline loops: CDR1 SEHNR, CDR2 FQNEAQ (reference sequence). V lost 5 bases and J lost 8, with 15 bases in between. The CDR3 here is CASSPFGGPEAFF. In DNA form, the CDR3 reads TGTGCCAGCAGCCCGTTCGGTGGCCCGGAAGCTTTCTTT.

The rearrangement uses TRBV30 and TRBJ1-3, with D perhaps matching TRBD1 (6 bases). V lost 2 bases and J lost 0, with 8 bases in between. The CDR3 spans 14 residues. Germline V gene sequence: CDR1 GTSNPN, CDR2 SVGIG (reference sequence). CDR3 in amino acids: CAWSSGDSGNTIYF. The DNA of the CDR3 is TGTGCCTGGAGTTCAGGGGACTCTGGAAACACCATATATTTT.

V gene TRBV28 combines with J gene TRBJ1-2; unclear D gene. The V end lost 3 bases, the J end lost 2 bases, and 4 bases lay between the germline ends. The CDR3 consists of 12 residues. Germline values: CDR1 MDHEN, CDR2 SYDVKM. DNA for the CDR3: TGTGCCAGCAGTTTCGGGAACTATGGCTACACCTTC. Translated: CASSFGNYGYTF.

This clone was seen just once. This sequence joins TRBV5-6 and TRBJ2-5; TRBD2 matches at 12 bases. Germline CDR1 reads SGHDT; CDR2 reads YYEEEE. The V and J ends lost 3 bases and 4 bases, in that order; junction bases with no gene match: 7. The length of the CDR3 is 16 residues. The CDR3 coding sequence is TGTGCCAGCAGCTCTAGCGGGAGGGCCCTGATAGAGACCCAGTACTTC. Protein: CASSSSGRALIETQYF.

This clone was detected a few times. The chain links TRBV29-1 to TRBJ2-5, with D possibly matching TRBD2 (6 bases). The germline V gene encodes CDR1 SQVTM and CDR2 ANQGSEA. The CDR3 contains 12 residues. The V end lost 7 bases, the J end lost 2 bases, and 11 bases lay between the germline ends. This chain's CDR3 is CSARLVQETQYF. In DNA, the CDR3 is TGCAGCGCCAGACTAGTTCAAGAGACCCAGTACTTC.

The chain carries TRBV6-5 and TRBJ2-1; no firm D call. This CDR3 is built from 11 residues. V was shortened by 0 bases and J by 6 bases, with 0 bases between the two germline ends. The germline CDR1 and CDR2 sequences are MNHEY and SVGAGI. CDR3 nucleotide sequence: TGTGCCAGCAGTTACTCCAATGAGCAGTTCTTC. This translates into CASSYSNEQFF.

This chain joins TRBV5-1 and TRBJ2-2, with 8 bases that match TRBD1. J lost 14 bases, V lost 2 bases, and 17 bases had no gene match. CDR1 SGHRS and CDR2 YFSETQ come from the germline V gene. The CDR3 loop spans 16 amino acids. The CDR3 sequence is CASSFDGGQAFSFLFF. The CDR3 nucleotides read TGCGCCAGCAGCTTTGACGGGGGACAGGCTTTTAGTTTCCTGTTTTTT. Looking up the rest from reference TRBV5-1 and TRBJ2-2 gives the full variable domain: KAGVTQTPRYLIKTRGQQVTLSCSPISGHRSVSWYQQTPGQGLQFLFEYFSETQRNKGNFPGRFSGRQFSNSRSEMNVSTLELGDSALYLCASSFDGGQAFSFLFFGEGSRLTVL.

The chain is built from TRBV4-2 and TRBJ1-1; D is unclear. V gave up 0 bases and J gave up 5 bases, with 10 bases separating them. This CDR3 comprises 14 residues. Per the germline V gene, CDR1 is LGHNA and CDR2 is YNFKEQ. Written as DNA, the CDR3 is TGTGCCAGCAGCCAAGAAAGATGGAGGACTGAAGCTTTCTTT. It specifies CASSQERWRTEAFF.